This is a list of T cell receptor beta chains from one sample in a study of cytomegalovirus exposure and HLA in healthy donors. Sequencing used immunoSEQ multiplex PCR; TCRdb keeps in-frame clones, though not all of them. The sample has approximately 71,000 clones. Specimen: PBMCs. These receptors were obtained from a female donor in good health and CMV-seropositive. CDR3s include the opening cysteine and the closing phenylalanine or tryptophan. The D gene is left open where the match is weak.

V gene,J gene,D gene,CDR3 protein,CDR3 DNA
TRBV29-1,TRBJ2-5,TRBD1,CSVLSGQGGYQETQYF,TGCAGCGTTCTATCGGGACAGGGAGGGTACCAAGAGACCCAGTACTTC
TRBV4-1,TRBJ1-5,.,CASSQQYGGNQPQHF,TGCGCCAGCAGCCAACAATATGGGGGGAATCAGCCCCAGCATTTT
TRBV6-1,TRBJ2-7,TRBD1,CASSDPGQPSYEQYF,TGTGCCAGCAGTGACCCGGGACAGCCCTCCTACGAGCAGTACTTC
TRBV6-1,TRBJ1-6,TRBD1,CASSDRQGASYNSPLHF,TGTGCCAGCAGTGATCGGCAGGGGGCCTCCTATAATTCACCCCTCCACTTT
TRBV4-1,TRBJ2-4,.,CASSQGRVYGFNKNIQYF,TGCGCCAGCAGCCAAGGGAGGGTTTACGGGTTTAACAAAAACATTCAGTACTTC
TRBV7-2,TRBJ2-5,.,CASSPFKETQYF,TGTGCCAGCAGCCCTTTTAAAGAGACCCAGTACTTC
TRBV4-1,TRBJ2-7,TRBD2,CASSQGTSGAYEQYF,TGCGCCAGCAGCCAGGGGACTAGCGGGGCCTACGAGCAGTACTTC
TRBV6-5,TRBJ2-5,TRBD2,CAIRRTRAQETQYF,TGTGCCATCCGAAGGACTAGAGCCCAAGAGACCCAGTACTTC
TRBV25-1,TRBJ1-1,.,CASSPGWMNTEAFF,TGTGCCAGCAGCCCGGGGTGGATGAACACTGAAGCTTTCTTT
TRBV4-1,TRBJ2-1,TRBD1,CASSQVNRGLQQFF,TGCGCCAGCAGCCAAGTTAACAGGGGGCTGCAGCAGTTCTTC
TRBV5-1,TRBJ2-7,.,CASSGGASYEQYF,TGCGCCAGCAGCGGGGGCGCTTCCTACGAGCAGTACTTC
TRBV5-6,TRBJ1-1,.,CASTPGFGVTEAFF,TGTGCCAGCACCCCAGGGTTCGGTGTTACTGAAGCTTTCTTT
TRBV7-9,TRBJ1-1,.,CASSLAGTTRAFF,TGTGCCAGCAGCTTAGCGGGGACAACGCGAGCTTTCTTT
TRBV7-2,TRBJ1-3,.,CASSPRGGAGNTIYF,TGTGCCAGCAGCCCAAGGGGGGGGGCTGGAAACACCATATATTTT
TRBV19,TRBJ2-7,.,CATSSFRDSYEQYF,TGTGCCACGTCCAGTTTTCGGGATTCCTACGAGCAGTACTTC
TRBV14,TRBJ1-6,.,CASSQEGRASPLHF,TGTGCCAGCAGCCAAGAGGGCAGGGCAAGCCCCCTCCACTTT
TRBV4-3,TRBJ1-2,TRBD1,CASSQDQGQVLRSGYTF,TGCGCCAGCAGCCAAGATCAGGGACAGGTCTTACGTAGTGGCTACACCTTC
TRBV5-6,TRBJ2-1,TRBD1,CASSRGQPWNEQFF,TGTGCCAGCAGCCGGGGACAGCCTTGGAATGAGCAGTTCTTC
TRBV5-1,TRBJ2-7,.,CASSLGADPSYEQYF,TGCGCCAGCAGCTTGGGGGCAGATCCGTCCTACGAGCAGTACTTC
TRBV5-1,TRBJ2-3,TRBD2,CASGGLAVTDTQYF,TGCGCCAGCGGGGGACTAGCGGTCACAGATACGCAGTATTTT
TRBV6-1,TRBJ1-1,TRBD1,CASKPGQGNTEAFF,TGTGCCAGCAAACCGGGACAGGGAAACACTGAAGCTTTCTTT
TRBV15,TRBJ2-5,TRBD2,CATSRETSGKETQYF,TGTGCCACCAGCAGGGAGACTAGCGGCAAAGAGACCCAGTACTTC
TRBV5-1,TRBJ1-2,.,CASSLTGNGYTF,TGCGCCAGCAGCTTGACAGGGAATGGCTACACCTTC
TRBV10-1,TRBJ2-7,.,CASSDPPRNYEQYF,TGCGCCAGCAGTGATCCCCCCAGGAACTACGAGCAGTACTTC